The rows below give T cell receptor beta chains drawn from one sample of a study of preoperative IRX-2 immunotherapy in early breast cancer. The table came from immunoSEQ multiplex PCR; TCRdb's copy has only in-frame clones and leaves some out. Of about 32,000 clones detected, around 83% appear once; the ten largest clones hold 2.5%. The input for sequencing was lymph node tissue, taken from a patient treated with IRX-2 immunotherapy. These receptors were obtained from a human donor with breast cancer. Both conserved end residues are part of each CDR3. Each record gives: J gene, V gene, D gene, clone size, CDR3 DNA, CDR3 protein. The D gene is left open where the match is weak. Rows may omit the clone size; those that give it use once, few, many or a size class.

J gene: TRBJ2-2; V gene: TRBV6-7; D gene: TRBD1; clone size: NA; CDR3 DNA: TGTGCCAGCAGTTACTTTGGACAGGGGACCGGGGAGCTGTTTTTT; CDR3 protein: CASSYFGQGTGELFF
J gene: TRBJ1-2; V gene: TRBV29-1; D gene: TRBD1; clone size: NA; CDR3 DNA: TGCAGCGTTGGGGGACAGGGGGCAAGTGGTGGCTACACCTTC; CDR3 protein: CSVGGQGASGGYTF
J gene: TRBJ2-7; V gene: TRBV19; D gene: TRBD1; clone size: NA; CDR3 DNA: TGTGCCAGTAGCCCCGACAGGGGGGTTGAAGACGAGCAGTACTTC; CDR3 protein: CASSPDRGVEDEQYF
J gene: TRBJ2-3; V gene: TRBV5-1; D gene: TRBD2; clone size: NA; CDR3 DNA: TGCGCCAGCAGCCGTCGGACTAGCGGAAGCACAGATACGCAGTATTTT; CDR3 protein: CASSRRTSGSTDTQYF
J gene: TRBJ2-7; V gene: TRBV28; D gene: NA; clone size: NA; CDR3 DNA: TGTGCCAGCAGTTTTTTGGCTAGCCACTCCTACGAGCAGTACTTC; CDR3 protein: CASSFLASHSYEQYF
J gene: TRBJ1-5; V gene: TRBV7-7; D gene: TRBD1; clone size: NA; CDR3 DNA: TGTGCCAGCAGCCAGTGGACAGGGGGCAATCAGCCCCAGCATTTT; CDR3 protein: CASSQWTGGNQPQHF
J gene: TRBJ2-3; V gene: TRBV19; D gene: TRBD2; clone size: few; CDR3 DNA: TGTGCCAGTAGCATCGGGACTAGCGGGGGAGATACGCAGTATTTT; CDR3 protein: CASSIGTSGGDTQYF
J gene: TRBJ2-5; V gene: TRBV29-1; D gene: NA; clone size: NA; CDR3 DNA: TGCAGCGTCCCCAGCCATAGGTTGGAGGAGACCCAGTACTTC; CDR3 protein: CSVPSHRLEETQYF
J gene: TRBJ2-7; V gene: TRBV19; D gene: NA; clone size: few; CDR3 DNA: TGTGCCAGTAGTATAATTGGCTACGAGCAGTACTTC; CDR3 protein: CASSIIGYEQYF
J gene: TRBJ2-1; V gene: TRBV6-8; D gene: TRBD2; clone size: NA; CDR3 DNA: TGTGCCATGACCCCCTCGGGAGGGAGGGATGAGCAGTTCTTC; CDR3 protein: CAMTPSGGRDEQFF
J gene: TRBJ2-1; V gene: TRBV30; D gene: NA; clone size: NA; CDR3 DNA: TGTGCCTGGACCCCCCTGAAAACTTATCTTGGCCGTCAGTTCTTC; CDR3 protein: CAWTPLKTYLGRQFF
J gene: TRBJ1-4; V gene: TRBV19; D gene: NA; clone size: NA; CDR3 DNA: TGTGCCAGTAGTCCGTCGCGGGGAAAACTGTTTTTT; CDR3 protein: CASSPSRGKLFF
J gene: TRBJ2-3; V gene: TRBV6-8; D gene: TRBD1; clone size: NA; CDR3 DNA: TGTGCCATCCAGGGGACAGGGATAGATACGCAGTATTTT; CDR3 protein: CAIQGTGIDTQYF
J gene: TRBJ2-7; V gene: TRBV30; D gene: NA; clone size: NA; CDR3 DNA: TGTGCCTGGAATCATGAGGGGGAGCAGTACTTC; CDR3 protein: CAWNHEGEQYF
J gene: TRBJ1-5; V gene: TRBV5-1; D gene: NA; clone size: NA; CDR3 DNA: TGCGCCAGCAGCCCGGACAGTTCGAGGGGCCAGCCCCAGCATTTT; CDR3 protein: CASSPDSSRGQPQHF
J gene: TRBJ1-2; V gene: TRBV7-7; D gene: TRBD1; clone size: NA; CDR3 DNA: TGTGCCAGCAGCTTAGTTAGGGGGACAGAGAACTATGGCTACACCTTC; CDR3 protein: CASSLVRGTENYGYTF
J gene: TRBJ2-7; V gene: TRBV7-6; D gene: NA; clone size: NA; CDR3 DNA: TGTGCCAGCAGCCGAACAGGGGAGGGGTACGAGCAGTACTTC; CDR3 protein: CASSRTGEGYEQYF
J gene: TRBJ1-2; V gene: TRBV28; D gene: TRBD1; clone size: few; CDR3 DNA: TGTGCCACCCCTCCGGACAGGGAAGGGAGTGGCTACACCTTC; CDR3 protein: CATPPDREGSGYTF
J gene: TRBJ2-3; V gene: TRBV15; D gene: NA; clone size: few; CDR3 DNA: TGTGCCACCAGCAGAGGACAGATAGGGTTAGCAGATACGCAGTATTTT; CDR3 protein: CATSRGQIGLADTQYF
J gene: TRBJ2-5; V gene: TRBV18; D gene: TRBD2; clone size: NA; CDR3 DNA: TGTGCCAGCTCACCTAGCGGGAGGTCTGGAGAGACCCAGTACTTC; CDR3 protein: CASSPSGRSGETQYF
J gene: TRBJ1-6; V gene: TRBV19; D gene: NA; clone size: NA; CDR3 DNA: TGTGCCAGTAGTGCCGGGGTTTCACCCCTCCACTTT; CDR3 protein: CASSAGVSPLHF
J gene: TRBJ1-4; V gene: TRBV18; D gene: NA; clone size: NA; CDR3 DNA: TGTGCCAGCTCCCCAGGTACTACTGAAAAACTGTTTTTT; CDR3 protein: CASSPGTTEKLFF
J gene: TRBJ1-3; V gene: TRBV6-8; D gene: NA; clone size: NA; CDR3 DNA: TGTGCCAGCAGTTACTCGGCCAGGCCCATCTCTGGAAACACCATATATTTT; CDR3 protein: CASSYSARPISGNTIYF
J gene: TRBJ1-1; V gene: TRBV6-8; D gene: TRBD1; clone size: NA; CDR3 DNA: TGTGCCAGCATTCCGGGACAGGCGAACACTGAAGCTTTCTTT; CDR3 protein: CASIPGQANTEAFF
J gene: TRBJ2-3; V gene: TRBV15; D gene: NA; clone size: few; CDR3 DNA: TGTGCCACCAGCAGTAGGTCTGAGGGGGATACGCAGTATTTT; CDR3 protein: CATSSRSEGDTQYF
J gene: TRBJ1-1; V gene: TRBV18; D gene: NA; clone size: few; CDR3 DNA: TGTGCCAGCTCACCAGCAGGGATGAACACTGAAGCTTTCTTT; CDR3 protein: CASSPAGMNTEAFF
J gene: TRBJ2-1; V gene: TRBV28; D gene: TRBD2; clone size: NA; CDR3 DNA: TGTGCCAGCAGTCTTAGCGGGTGGGAACACAATGAGCAGTTCTTC; CDR3 protein: CASSLSGWEHNEQFF
J gene: TRBJ2-5; V gene: TRBV18; D gene: NA; clone size: few; CDR3 DNA: TGTGCCAGCTCAGGAGCATGGTCTGGGGTACAAGAGACCCAGTACTTC; CDR3 protein: CASSGAWSGVQETQYF
J gene: TRBJ1-4; V gene: TRBV7-6; D gene: NA; clone size: NA; CDR3 DNA: TGTGCCAGCAGAGCCTTAAAGAGCGGGGGCAGGGGAAAACTGTTTTTT; CDR3 protein: CASRALKSGGRGKLFF
J gene: TRBJ1-4; V gene: TRBV6-8; D gene: TRBD1; clone size: few; CDR3 DNA: TGTGCCAGCAGTTACCTACAGGGGGAAAAACTGTTTTTT; CDR3 protein: CASSYLQGEKLFF
J gene: TRBJ1-4; V gene: TRBV6-8; D gene: NA; clone size: NA; CDR3 DNA: TGTGCCAGCACCTACCGGGGTAATGAAAAACTGTTTTTT; CDR3 protein: CASTYRGNEKLFF
J gene: TRBJ2-3; V gene: TRBV7-6; D gene: TRBD1; clone size: NA; CDR3 DNA: TGTGCCAGCAGCCAGAGGGGGCCGGAAAGCACAGATACGCAGTATTTT; CDR3 protein: CASSQRGPESTDTQYF
J gene: TRBJ1-2; V gene: TRBV6-8; D gene: NA; clone size: NA; CDR3 DNA: TGTGCCAGCAGATCCCGGTCCTATGGCTACACCTTC; CDR3 protein: CASRSRSYGYTF
J gene: TRBJ2-7; V gene: TRBV15; D gene: TRBD1; clone size: NA; CDR3 DNA: TGTGCCACCAGCAGATCGGGACAGCGAGAGGACGAGCAGTACTTC; CDR3 protein: CATSRSGQREDEQYF
J gene: TRBJ1-5; V gene: TRBV19; D gene: NA; clone size: NA; CDR3 DNA: TGTGCCAGTAGTATAGATCGTCGGTTCGGGCAGCCCCAGCATTTT; CDR3 protein: CASSIDRRFGQPQHF
J gene: TRBJ2-2; V gene: TRBV30; D gene: TRBD2; clone size: NA; CDR3 DNA: TGTGCCTGGAAGCCTGGAGCGGGAGGGGACACCGGGGAGCTGTTTTTT; CDR3 protein: CAWKPGAGGDTGELFF
J gene: TRBJ1-5; V gene: TRBV2; D gene: TRBD1; clone size: NA; CDR3 DNA: TGTGCCAGCAGTCAGACAGGGGGTCTCAATCAGCCCCAGCATTTT; CDR3 protein: CASSQTGGLNQPQHF
J gene: TRBJ1-1; V gene: TRBV19; D gene: NA; clone size: NA; CDR3 DNA: TGTGCCAGTAGTACCCGACGGGGGGACACTGAAGCTTTCTTT; CDR3 protein: CASSTRRGDTEAFF
J gene: TRBJ2-1; V gene: TRBV23-1; D gene: NA; clone size: NA; CDR3 DNA: TGCGCCAGCTTGCCCCTGCAGAGCTCCTACAATGAGCAGTTCTTC; CDR3 protein: CASLPLQSSYNEQFF
J gene: TRBJ1-5; V gene: TRBV28; D gene: NA; clone size: NA; CDR3 DNA: TGTGCCAGCAGGCCGATAGAAAATCAGCCCCAGCATTTT; CDR3 protein: CASRPIENQPQHF
J gene: TRBJ2-3; V gene: TRBV6-8; D gene: TRBD1; clone size: NA; CDR3 DNA: TGTGCCAGCAGTTCTAGGGGGCTGAGCTTAGATACGCAGTATTTT; CDR3 protein: CASSSRGLSLDTQYF
J gene: TRBJ1-3; V gene: TRBV28; D gene: NA; clone size: NA; CDR3 DNA: TGTGCCAGCAGTTTACCCTCCTTAAACACCATATATTTT; CDR3 protein: CASSLPSLNTIYF
J gene: TRBJ2-1; V gene: TRBV5-1; D gene: NA; clone size: NA; CDR3 DNA: TGCGCCAGCAGCTTGGACAGATCATACAATGAGCAGTTCTTC; CDR3 protein: CASSLDRSYNEQFF